This T cell receptor (beta chain) originates from a study of T cells in women clearing cervical HPV infection. Whole-study results and caveats: TRBV6-7 abundance was lower in cases than controls (roughly 0.12% versus 0.15%).

HPV was found by MY09/MY11 PCR and dot-blot genotyping. Germline V CDR1 and CDR2: LGHNA, YNFKEQ. The CDR3 runs to 15 residues. Some clones are missing from TCRdb's copy, which holds only in-frame ones; the method was immunoSEQ multiplex PCR. The sample data list some 25,000 clones. Regarding this clone: What it binds is unknown. The junction departs from germline at one end; a sequencing error may be responsible. The sequenced fragment ends 3 residues before the CDR3 boundary, so the rest is inferred from the germline J gene.

The sequence derives from a woman between 18 and 70 years old with a cervical HPV16 infection that either progressed to CIN3+ or cleared (not recorded which). The sequenced sample consisted of blood buffy coat. The chain carries TRBV4-2 and TRBJ2-7; a possible D gene is TRBD1 (6 bases). CDR3 DNA, as far as it was read: TGCGCCAGCAGCCAAGGCAGGGGAAATGCCTACGAG. This translates into CASSQGRGNAYE. The whole CDR3 region reads CASSQGRGNAYEQYF.